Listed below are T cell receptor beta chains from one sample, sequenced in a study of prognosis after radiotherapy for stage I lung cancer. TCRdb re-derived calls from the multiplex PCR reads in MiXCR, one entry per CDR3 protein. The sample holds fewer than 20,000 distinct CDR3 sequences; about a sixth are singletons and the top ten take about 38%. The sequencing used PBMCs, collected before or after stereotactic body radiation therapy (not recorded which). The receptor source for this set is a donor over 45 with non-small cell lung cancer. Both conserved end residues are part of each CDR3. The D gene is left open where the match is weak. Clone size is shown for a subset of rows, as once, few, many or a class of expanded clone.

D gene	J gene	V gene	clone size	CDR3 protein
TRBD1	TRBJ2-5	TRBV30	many	CAWTPWTGGRAQYF
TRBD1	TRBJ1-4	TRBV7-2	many	CASSLSQGGGEKLFF
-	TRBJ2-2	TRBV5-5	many	CASSLVWYTGELFF
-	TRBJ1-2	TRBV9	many	CASSRSVGESTF
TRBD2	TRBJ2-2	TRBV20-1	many	CSAISGGNTGELFF
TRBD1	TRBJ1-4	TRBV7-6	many	CASSLGGQGARGEKLFF
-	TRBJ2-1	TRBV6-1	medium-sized	CASRTTSKNEQFF
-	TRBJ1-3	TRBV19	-	CASSWGSAGNTIYF
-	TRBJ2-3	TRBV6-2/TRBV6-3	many	CASRDSGGTDTQYF
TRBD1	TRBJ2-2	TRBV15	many	CATSRPGTGGNTGELFF
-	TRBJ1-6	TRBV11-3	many	CASSYGGSSPLHF
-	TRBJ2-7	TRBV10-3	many	CAISESINVVEQYF
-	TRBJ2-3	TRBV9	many	CASSPRTDTQYF
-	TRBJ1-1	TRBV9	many	CASSVVPQDTEAFF
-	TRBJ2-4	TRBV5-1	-	CASSFSPGTPQAQYF
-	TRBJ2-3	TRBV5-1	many	CASSLELAIDTQYF
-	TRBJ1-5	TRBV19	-	CASSQEAGNQPQHF
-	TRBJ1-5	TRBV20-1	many	CSAGGGEQPQHF
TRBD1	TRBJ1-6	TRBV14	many	CASSQGQGIQSPLHF
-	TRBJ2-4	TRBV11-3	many	CASSLDPRRKSAKNIQYF
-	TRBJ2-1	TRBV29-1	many	CSVVVTPNQEQFF
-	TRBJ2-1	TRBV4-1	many	CASSQDYYNEQFF
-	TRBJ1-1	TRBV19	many	CASRRSGTVNTEAFF
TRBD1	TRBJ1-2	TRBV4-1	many	CASSREGQGNNYGYTF
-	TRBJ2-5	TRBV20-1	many	CSAREGTQYF
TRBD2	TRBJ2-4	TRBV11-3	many	CASSPESWRLAGGRDIQYF
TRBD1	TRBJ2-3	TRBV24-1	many	CAASVGTGELDTDTQYF
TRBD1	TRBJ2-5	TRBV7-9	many	CASSLYGTALQETQYF
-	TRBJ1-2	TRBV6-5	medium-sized	CASTTRPNYGYTF
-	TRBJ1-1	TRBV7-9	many	CASSSWEENTEAFF
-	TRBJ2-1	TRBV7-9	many	CASSPTRRYNEQFF
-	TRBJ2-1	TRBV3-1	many	CASSHSGRANEQFF
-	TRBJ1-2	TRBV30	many	CACNKDSSNYGYTF
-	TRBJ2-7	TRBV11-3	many	CASSLDLQGFEQYF
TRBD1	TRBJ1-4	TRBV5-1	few	CASGLATGATNEKLSF
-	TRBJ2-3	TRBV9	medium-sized	CASSVNGDLTDTQYF
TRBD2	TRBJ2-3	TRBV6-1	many	CASRKASGPTLIGTDTQYF
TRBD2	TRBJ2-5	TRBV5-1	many	CASSLGLAGTQETQYF
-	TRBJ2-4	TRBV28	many	CASTSRGGKNIQYF
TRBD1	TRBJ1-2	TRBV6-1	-	CASSYVTGRYYGYTF
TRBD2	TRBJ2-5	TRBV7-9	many	CASSRTSGGWGETQYF
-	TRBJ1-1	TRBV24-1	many	CATSGGNTEAFF
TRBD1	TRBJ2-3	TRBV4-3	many	CASSQGLRQGTDTQYF
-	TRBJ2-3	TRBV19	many	CASSSPDTDTQYF